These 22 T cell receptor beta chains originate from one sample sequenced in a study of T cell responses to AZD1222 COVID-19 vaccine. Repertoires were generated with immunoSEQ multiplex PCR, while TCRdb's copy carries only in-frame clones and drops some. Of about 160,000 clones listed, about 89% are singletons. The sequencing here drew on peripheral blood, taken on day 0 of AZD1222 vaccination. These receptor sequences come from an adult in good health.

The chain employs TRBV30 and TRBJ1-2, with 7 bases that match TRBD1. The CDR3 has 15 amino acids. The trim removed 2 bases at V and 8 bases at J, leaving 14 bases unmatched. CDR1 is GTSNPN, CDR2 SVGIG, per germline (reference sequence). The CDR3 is CAWSPPVRGQSGYTF. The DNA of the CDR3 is TGTGCCTGGAGTCCACCAGTCAGGGGACAGTCCGGCTACACCTTC.

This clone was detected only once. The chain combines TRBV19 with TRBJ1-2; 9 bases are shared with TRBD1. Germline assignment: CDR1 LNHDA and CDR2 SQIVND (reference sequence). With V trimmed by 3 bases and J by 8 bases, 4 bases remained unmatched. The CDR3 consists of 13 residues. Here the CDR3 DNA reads TGTGCCAGTAGTATGGGACAGGGAGACGGCTACACCTTC. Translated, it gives CASSMGQGDGYTF.

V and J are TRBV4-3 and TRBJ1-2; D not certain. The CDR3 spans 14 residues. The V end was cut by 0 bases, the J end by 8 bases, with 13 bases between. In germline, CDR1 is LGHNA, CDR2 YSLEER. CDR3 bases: TGCGCCAGCAGCCAAGATAGAACCACCCGGGGCTACACCTTC. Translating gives CASSQDRTTRGYTF.

The CDR3 protein is CASSEGLPGELFF. The CDR3 coding sequence is TGTGCCAGCAGCGAGGGACTACCCGGGGAGCTGTTTTTT. This chain joins TRBV5-4 and TRBJ2-2; 7 bases align to TRBD2. The CDR3 extends over 13 amino acids. J was trimmed by 6 bases and V by 4 bases; bases with no gene match: 3. From germline, CDR1 is SGHNT and CDR2 YYREEE (reference sequence).

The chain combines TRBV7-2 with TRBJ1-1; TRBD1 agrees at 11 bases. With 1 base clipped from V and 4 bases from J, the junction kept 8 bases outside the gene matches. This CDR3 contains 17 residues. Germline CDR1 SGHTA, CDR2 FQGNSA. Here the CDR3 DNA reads TGTGCCAGCAGCTTAGTGGGACAGGGGGGGAGAGTCACTGAAGCTTTCTTT. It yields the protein CASSLVGQGGRVTEAFF. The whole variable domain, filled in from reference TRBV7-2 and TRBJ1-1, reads GAGVSQSPSNKVTEKGKDVELRCDPISGHTALYWYRQSLGQGLEFLIYFQGNSAPDKSGLPSDRFSAERTGGSVSTLTIQRTQQEDSAVYLCASSLVGQGGRVTEAFFGQGTRLTVV.

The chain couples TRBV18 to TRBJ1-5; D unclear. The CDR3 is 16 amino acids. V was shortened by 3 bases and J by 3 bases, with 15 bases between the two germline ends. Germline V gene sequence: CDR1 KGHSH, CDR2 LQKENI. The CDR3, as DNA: TGTGCCAGCTCACCTATGGAGTTGGACTTCAATCAGCCCCAGCATTTT. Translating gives CASSPMELDFNQPQHF.

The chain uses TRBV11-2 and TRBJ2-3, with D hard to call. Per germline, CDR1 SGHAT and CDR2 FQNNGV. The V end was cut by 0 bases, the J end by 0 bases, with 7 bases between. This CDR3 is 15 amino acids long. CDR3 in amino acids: CASSLDTVSTDTQYF. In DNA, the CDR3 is TGTGCCAGCAGCTTAGATACGGTTAGCACAGATACGCAGTATTTT.

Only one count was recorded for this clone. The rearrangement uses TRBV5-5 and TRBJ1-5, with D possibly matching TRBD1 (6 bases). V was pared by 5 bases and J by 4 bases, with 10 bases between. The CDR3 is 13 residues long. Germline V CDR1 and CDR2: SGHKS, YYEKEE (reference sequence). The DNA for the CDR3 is TGTGCCAGCAGTCAACAGGGAAATCAGCCCCAGCATTTT. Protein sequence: CASSQQGNQPQHF.

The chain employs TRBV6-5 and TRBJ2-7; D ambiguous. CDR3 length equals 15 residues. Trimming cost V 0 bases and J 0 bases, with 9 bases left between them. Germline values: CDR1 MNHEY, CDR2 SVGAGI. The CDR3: CASSYSQDSSYEQYF. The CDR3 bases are TGTGCCAGCAGTTACTCGCAAGATTCCTCCTACGAGCAGTACTTC.

The CDR3 sequence is CASSLANTGELFF. DNA of the CDR3: TGTGCCAGCAGTTTAGCTAACACCGGGGAGCTGTTTTTT. The J gene is TRBJ2-2, the V gene TRBV28; D is undetermined. This CDR3 comprises 13 residues. The V gene's germline CDR1 is MDHEN and CDR2 SYDVKM. The ends were cut back, 2 bases at V and 2 bases at J, with 3 bases in the middle.

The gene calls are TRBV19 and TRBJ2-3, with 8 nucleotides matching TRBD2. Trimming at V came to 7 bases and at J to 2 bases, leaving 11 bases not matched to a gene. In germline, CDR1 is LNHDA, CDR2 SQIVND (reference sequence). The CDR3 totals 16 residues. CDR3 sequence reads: CASTPLLAAVTDTQYF. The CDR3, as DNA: TGTGCCAGTACACCCCTACTAGCGGCTGTCACAGATACGCAGTATTTT.

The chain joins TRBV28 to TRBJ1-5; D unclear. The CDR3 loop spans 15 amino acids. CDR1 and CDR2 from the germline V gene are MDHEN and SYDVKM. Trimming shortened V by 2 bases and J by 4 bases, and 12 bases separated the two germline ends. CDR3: CASSLLEASNQPQHF. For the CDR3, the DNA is TGTGCCAGCAGTTTACTGGAGGCATCAAATCAGCCCCAGCATTTT.

The chain's CDR3 is CASGGGLDPYEQYF. The CDR3 DNA follows: TGTGCCAGCGGGGGGGGACTAGACCCATACGAGCAGTACTTC. This sequence joins TRBV2 and TRBJ2-7; 8 nucleotides agree with TRBD2. Germline V gene sequence: CDR1 SNHLY, CDR2 FYNNEI. V lost 8 bases, J lost 4 bases, and 10 bases stayed unmatched. This CDR3 is built from 14 residues.

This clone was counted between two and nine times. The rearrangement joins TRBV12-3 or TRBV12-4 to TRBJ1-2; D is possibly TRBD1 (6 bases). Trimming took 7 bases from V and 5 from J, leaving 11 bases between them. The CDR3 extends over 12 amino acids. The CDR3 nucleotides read TGTGCCAGCAAACAGGGACCTTATGGCTACACCTTC. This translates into CASKQGPYGYTF.

The CDR3 DNA reads as TGTGCCAGCAGCCAAGTACCCGGACCCAATCAGCCCCAGCATTTT. Protein product: CASSQVPGPNQPQHF. The chain is built from TRBV3-1 (or the pseudogene TRBV3-2) and TRBJ1-5, with unresolved D. Germline lookup yields CDR1 LGHDT and CDR2 YNNKEL (reference sequence). This CDR3 is 15 amino acids long. Trimming pared 1 base from V and 3 bases from J, leaving 10 bases between.

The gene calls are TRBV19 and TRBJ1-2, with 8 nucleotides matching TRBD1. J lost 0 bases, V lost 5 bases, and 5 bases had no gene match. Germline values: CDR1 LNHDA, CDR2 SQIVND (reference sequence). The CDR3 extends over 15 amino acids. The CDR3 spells CASSPQGQANYGYTF. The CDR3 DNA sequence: TGTGCCAGTAGTCCACAGGGACAGGCTAACTATGGCTACACCTTC.

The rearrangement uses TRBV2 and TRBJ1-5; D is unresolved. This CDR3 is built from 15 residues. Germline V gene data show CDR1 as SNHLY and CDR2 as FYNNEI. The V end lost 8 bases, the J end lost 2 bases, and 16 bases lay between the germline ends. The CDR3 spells CASGRAGEGNQPQHF. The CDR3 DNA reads TGTGCCAGCGGGAGGGCAGGAGAAGGCAATCAGCCCCAGCATTTT.

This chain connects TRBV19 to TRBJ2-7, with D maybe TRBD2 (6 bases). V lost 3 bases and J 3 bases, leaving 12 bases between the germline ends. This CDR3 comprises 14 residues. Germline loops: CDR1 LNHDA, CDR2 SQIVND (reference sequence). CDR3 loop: CASSIDVGGYEQYF. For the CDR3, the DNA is TGTGCCAGTAGTATTGATGTGGGGGGCTACGAGCAGTACTTC.

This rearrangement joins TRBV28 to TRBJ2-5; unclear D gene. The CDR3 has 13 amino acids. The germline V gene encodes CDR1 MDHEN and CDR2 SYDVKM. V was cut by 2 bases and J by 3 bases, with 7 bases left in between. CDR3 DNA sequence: TGTGCCAGCAGTTTAGGACGGAAAGAGACCCAGTACTTC. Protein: CASSLGRKETQYF.

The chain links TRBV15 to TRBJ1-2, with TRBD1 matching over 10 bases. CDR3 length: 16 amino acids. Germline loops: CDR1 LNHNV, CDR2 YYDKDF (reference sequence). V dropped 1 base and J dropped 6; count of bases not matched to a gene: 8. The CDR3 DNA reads TGTGCCACCAGCAGAGGGGTGACAGGGGGCGCGGATGGCTACACCTTC. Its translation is CATSRGVTGGADGYTF.

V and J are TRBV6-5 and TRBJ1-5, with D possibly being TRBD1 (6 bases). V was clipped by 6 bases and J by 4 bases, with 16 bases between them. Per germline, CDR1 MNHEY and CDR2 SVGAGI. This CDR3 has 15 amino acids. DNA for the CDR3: TGTGCCAGCAGCCAGGTCGGGGGCGCGAATCAGCCCCAGCATTTT. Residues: CASSQVGGANQPQHF.

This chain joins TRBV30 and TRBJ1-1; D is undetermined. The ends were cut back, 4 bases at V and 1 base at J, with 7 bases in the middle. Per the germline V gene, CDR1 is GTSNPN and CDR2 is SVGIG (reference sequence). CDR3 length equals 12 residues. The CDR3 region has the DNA TGTGCCTGGACGACGCAGAACACTGAAGCTTTCTTT. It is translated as CAWTTQNTEAFF. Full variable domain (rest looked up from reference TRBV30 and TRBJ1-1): SQTIHQWPATLVQPVGSPLSLECTVEGTSNPNLYWYRQAAGRGLQLLFYSVGIGQISSEVPQNLSASRPQDRQFILSSKKLLLSDSGFYLCAWTTQNTEAFFGQGTRLTVV.